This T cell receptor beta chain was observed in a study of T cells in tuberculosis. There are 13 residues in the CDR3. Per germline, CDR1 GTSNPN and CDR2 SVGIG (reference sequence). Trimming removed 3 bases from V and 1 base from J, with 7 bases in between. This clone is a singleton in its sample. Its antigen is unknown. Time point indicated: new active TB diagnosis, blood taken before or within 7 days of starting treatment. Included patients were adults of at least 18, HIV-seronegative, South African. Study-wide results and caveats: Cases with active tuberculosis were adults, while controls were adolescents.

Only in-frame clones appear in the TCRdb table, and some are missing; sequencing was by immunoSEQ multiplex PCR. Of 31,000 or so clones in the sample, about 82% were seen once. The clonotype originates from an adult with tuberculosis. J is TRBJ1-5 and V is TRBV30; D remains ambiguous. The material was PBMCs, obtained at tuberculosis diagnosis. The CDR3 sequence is CAWRPGSNQPQHF. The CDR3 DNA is TGTGCCTGGAGACCGGGGAGCAATCAGCCCCAGCATTTT.